This paragraph reports one T cell receptor (beta chain). Antigen specificity is unknown. The junction does not match germline at one end; this may be a read error. The template was RNA from unsorted bulk tissue. More than 3 cm separated this lung sample from the edge of the tumor. The sample comes from a study of tumor and adjacent non-tumor tissue in lung cancer. Notes on the study in general: Significantly higher TCR diversity was found in tumor than normal lung.

Three rounds of nested PCR, following a modified ARM-PCR protocol, produced the TCRbeta library. One entry per CDR3 protein results from TCRdb running MiXCR on the multiplex PCR reads. The sample holds over 80,000 distinct CDR3 sequences, more than 75% seen once. The sequence derives from a woman between 45 and 60 years old with non-small cell lung cancer. Sample: distant non-tumor lung tissue.

CDR3 amino acids: CAGSMSGIGTYEQYF. The CDR3 nucleotides are TGCGCCGGCAGTATGTCCGGGATAGGGACCTACGAGCAGTACTTC. The V gene is TRBV4-1, the J gene TRBJ2-7; D might be TRBD2 (5 bases). The CDR3 consists of 15 residues. The V gene's germline CDR1 is MGHRA and CDR2 YSYEKL.